The entry below describes one TCR beta chain. The antigen is unknown. This sample is part of a study of shared clonotypes between healthy human individuals. The assay used deep level. TCRdb's copy holds only in-frame clones and misses some; the assay was immunoSEQ multiplex PCR. Of hundreds of thousands of clones listed, around 97% are singletons. The CDR3 loop spans 17 amino acids. V was shortened by 2 bases and J by 0 bases, with 19 bases between the two germline ends. Germline V gives CDR1 GTSNPN, CDR2 SVGIG (reference sequence). Adults of Caucasian background living in Nashville, Tennessee made up all donors. Naive CD45RA+ and memory CD45RA-negative subsets were split from CD4+ cells. Study conclusions and caveats: With a handful of donors compared, around 5% of naive CD4 clonotypes were shared.

This clonotype originated in a woman in her twenties or thirties in good health. Sequencing used naive CD4+ T cells sorted from blood. Documented subset: CD45RA+ positively selected. The chain recombines TRBV30 with TRBJ1-1, with no clear D. The CDR3 here is CAWSRTGRGNMNTEAFF. The CDR3 bases are TGTGCCTGGAGTCGGACCGGGCGAGGGAACATGAACACTGAAGCTTTCTTT.